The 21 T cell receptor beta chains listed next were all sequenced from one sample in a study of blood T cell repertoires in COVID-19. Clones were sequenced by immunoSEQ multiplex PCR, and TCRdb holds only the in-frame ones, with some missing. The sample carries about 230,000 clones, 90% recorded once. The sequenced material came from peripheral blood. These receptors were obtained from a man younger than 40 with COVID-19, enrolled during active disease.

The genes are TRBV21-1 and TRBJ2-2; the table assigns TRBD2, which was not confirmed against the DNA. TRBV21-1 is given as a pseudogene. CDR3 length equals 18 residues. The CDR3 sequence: CASSPPTSGGPNTGELFF. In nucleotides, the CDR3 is TGTGCCAGCAGCCCACCGACTAGCGGGGGCCCGAACACCGGGGAGCTGTTTTTT.

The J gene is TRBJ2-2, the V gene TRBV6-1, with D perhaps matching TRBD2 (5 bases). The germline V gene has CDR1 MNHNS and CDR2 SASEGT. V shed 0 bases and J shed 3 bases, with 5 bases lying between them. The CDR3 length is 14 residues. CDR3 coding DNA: TGTGCCAGCAGTGAAGCGGGAGACACCGGGGAGCTGTTTTTT. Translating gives CASSEAGDTGELFF.

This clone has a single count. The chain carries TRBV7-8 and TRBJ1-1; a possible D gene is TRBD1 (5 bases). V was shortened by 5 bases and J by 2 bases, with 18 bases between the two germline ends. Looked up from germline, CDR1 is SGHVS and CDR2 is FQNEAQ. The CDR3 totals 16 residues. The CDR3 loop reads CASSPLRGKTNTEAFF. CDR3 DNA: TGTGCCAGCAGCCCCCTCCGGGGGAAGACAAACACTGAAGCTTTCTTT.

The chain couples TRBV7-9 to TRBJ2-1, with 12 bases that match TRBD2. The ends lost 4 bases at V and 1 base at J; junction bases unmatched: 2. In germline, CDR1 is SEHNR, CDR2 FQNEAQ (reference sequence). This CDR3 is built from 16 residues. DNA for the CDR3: TGTGCCAGCAGCTCGACTAGCGGGAGTTCCTACAATGAGCAGTTCTTC. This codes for CASSSTSGSSYNEQFF.

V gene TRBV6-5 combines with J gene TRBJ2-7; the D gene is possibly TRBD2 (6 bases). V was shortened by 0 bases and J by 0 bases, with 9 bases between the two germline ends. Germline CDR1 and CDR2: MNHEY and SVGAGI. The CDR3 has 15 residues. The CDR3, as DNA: TGTGCCAGCAGTTACTCGCCCGGGAGCTCCTACGAGCAGTACTTC. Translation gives CASSYSPGSSYEQYF.

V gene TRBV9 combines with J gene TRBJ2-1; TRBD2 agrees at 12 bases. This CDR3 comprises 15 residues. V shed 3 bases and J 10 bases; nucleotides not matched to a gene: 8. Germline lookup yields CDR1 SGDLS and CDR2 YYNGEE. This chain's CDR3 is CASSATTSGSVEQFF. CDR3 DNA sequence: TGTGCCAGCAGCGCCACGACTAGCGGGAGCGTCGAGCAGTTCTTC.

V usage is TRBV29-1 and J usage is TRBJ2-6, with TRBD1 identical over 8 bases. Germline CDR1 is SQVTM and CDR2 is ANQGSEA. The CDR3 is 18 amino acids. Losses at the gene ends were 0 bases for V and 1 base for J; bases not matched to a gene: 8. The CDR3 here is CSVEDNGQGSSGANVLTF. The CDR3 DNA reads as TGCAGCGTTGAAGATAACGGACAGGGTTCATCTGGGGCCAACGTCCTGACTTTC.

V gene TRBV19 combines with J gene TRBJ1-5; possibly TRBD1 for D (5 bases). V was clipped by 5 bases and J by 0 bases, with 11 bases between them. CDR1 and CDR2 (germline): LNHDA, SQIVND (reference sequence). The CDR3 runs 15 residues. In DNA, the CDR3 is TGTGCCAGTAGTCAGACAGATTATAGCAATCAGCCCCAGCATTTT. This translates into CASSQTDYSNQPQHF.

CDR3 region: CASSLQGGSAYNSPLHF. The CDR3 DNA sequence: TGTGCCAGCAGTTTACAGGGGGGAAGCGCCTATAATTCACCCCTCCACTTT. The J gene is TRBJ1-6, the V gene TRBV27, with 7 bases identical to TRBD1. Germline V gene sequence: CDR1 MNHEY, CDR2 SMNVEV (reference sequence). V lost 2 bases, J lost 2 bases, and 6 bases stayed unmatched. This CDR3 is built from 17 residues.

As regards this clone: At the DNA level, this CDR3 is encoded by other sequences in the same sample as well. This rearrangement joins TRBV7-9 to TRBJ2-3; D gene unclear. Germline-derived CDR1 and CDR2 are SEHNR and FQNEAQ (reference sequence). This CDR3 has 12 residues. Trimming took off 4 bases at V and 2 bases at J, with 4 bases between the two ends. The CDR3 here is CASSSVTDTQYF. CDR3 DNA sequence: TGTGCCAGCAGCTCAGTCACAGATACGCAGTATTTT. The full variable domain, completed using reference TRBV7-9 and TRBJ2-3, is DTGVSQNPRHKITKRGQNVTFRCDPISEHNRLYWYRQTLGQGPEFLTYFQNEAQLEKSRLLSDRFSAERPKGSFSTLEIQRTEQGDSAMYLCASSSVTDTQYFGPGTRLTVL.

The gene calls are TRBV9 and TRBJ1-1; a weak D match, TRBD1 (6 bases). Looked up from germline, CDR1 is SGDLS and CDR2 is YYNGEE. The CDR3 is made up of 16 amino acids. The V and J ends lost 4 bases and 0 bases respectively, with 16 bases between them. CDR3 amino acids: CASSTRGDTMNTEAFF. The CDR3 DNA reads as TGTGCCAGCAGCACCCGAGGGGACACAATGAACACTGAAGCTTTCTTT.

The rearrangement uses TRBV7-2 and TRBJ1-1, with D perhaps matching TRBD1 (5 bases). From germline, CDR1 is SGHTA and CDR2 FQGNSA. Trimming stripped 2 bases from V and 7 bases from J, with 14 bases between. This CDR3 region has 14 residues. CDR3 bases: TGTGCCAGCAGCTTACTGCCAACAGGTAGTGAAGCTTTCTTT. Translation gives CASSLLPTGSEAFF.

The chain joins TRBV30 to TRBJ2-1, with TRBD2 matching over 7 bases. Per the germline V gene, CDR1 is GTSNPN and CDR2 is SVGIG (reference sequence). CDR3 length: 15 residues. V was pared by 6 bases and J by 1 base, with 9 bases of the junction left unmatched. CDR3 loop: CACNPLGGSYNEQFF. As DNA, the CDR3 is TGTGCCTGCAATCCTCTGGGAGGGTCCTACAATGAGCAGTTCTTC.

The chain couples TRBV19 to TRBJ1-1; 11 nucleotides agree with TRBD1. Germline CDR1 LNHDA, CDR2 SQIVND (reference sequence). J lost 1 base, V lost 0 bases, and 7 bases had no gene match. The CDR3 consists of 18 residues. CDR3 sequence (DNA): TGTGCCAGTAGTATAGATTTGGGACAGGGGGTACCGAACACTGAAGCTTTCTTT. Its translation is CASSIDLGQGVPNTEAFF.

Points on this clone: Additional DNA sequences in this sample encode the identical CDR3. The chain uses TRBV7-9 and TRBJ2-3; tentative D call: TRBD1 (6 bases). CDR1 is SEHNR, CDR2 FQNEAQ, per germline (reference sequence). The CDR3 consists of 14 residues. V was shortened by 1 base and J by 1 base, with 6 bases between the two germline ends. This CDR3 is CASSLGQGTDTQYF. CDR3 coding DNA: TGTGCCAGCAGCTTAGGACAGGGCACAGATACGCAGTATTTT.

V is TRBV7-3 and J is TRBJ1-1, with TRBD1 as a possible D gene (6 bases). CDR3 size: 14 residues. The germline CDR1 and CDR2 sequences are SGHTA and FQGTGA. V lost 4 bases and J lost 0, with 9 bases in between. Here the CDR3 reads CASSSGQMNTEAFF. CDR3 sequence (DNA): TGTGCCAGCAGCTCAGGACAGATGAACACTGAAGCTTTCTTT.

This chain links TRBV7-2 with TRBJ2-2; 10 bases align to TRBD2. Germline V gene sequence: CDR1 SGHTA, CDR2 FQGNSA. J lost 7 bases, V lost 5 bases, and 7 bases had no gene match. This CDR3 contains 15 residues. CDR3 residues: CASSPDSGRNGELFF. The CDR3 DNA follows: TGTGCCAGCAGCCCAGATAGCGGGAGGAACGGGGAGCTGTTTTTT.

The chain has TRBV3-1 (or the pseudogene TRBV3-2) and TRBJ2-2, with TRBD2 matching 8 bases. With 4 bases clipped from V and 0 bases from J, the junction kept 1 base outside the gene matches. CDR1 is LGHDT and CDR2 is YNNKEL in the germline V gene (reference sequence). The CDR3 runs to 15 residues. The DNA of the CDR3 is TGTGCCAGCAGCCGGACTAGCACGAACACCGGGGAGCTGTTTTTT. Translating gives CASSRTSTNTGELFF.

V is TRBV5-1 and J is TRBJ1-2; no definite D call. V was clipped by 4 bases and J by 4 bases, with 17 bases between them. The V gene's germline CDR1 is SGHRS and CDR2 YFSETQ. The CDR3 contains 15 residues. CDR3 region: CASSPSGGMGYGYTF. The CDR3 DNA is TGCGCCAGCAGCCCTAGCGGAGGGATGGGCTATGGCTACACCTTC.

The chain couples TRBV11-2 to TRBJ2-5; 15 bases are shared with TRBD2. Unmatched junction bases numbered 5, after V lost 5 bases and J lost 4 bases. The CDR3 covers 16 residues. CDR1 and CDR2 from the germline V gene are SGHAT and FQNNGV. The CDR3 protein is CASSPPGLAGGETQYF. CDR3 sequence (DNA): TGTGCCAGCAGCCCGCCGGGACTAGCGGGGGGAGAGACCCAGTACTTC. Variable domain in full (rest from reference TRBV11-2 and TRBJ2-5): EAGVAQSPRYKIIEKRQSVAFWCNPISGHATLYWYQQILGQGPKLLIQFQNNGVVDDSQLPKDRFSAERLKGVDSTLKIQPAKLEDSAVYLCASSPPGLAGGETQYFGPGTRLLVL.

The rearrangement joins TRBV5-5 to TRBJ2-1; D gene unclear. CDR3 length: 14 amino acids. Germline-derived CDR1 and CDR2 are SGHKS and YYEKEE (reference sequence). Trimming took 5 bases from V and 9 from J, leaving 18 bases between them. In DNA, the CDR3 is TGTGCCAGCAGTTCCCTCGAACTGTTTAGTGAGCAGTTCTTC. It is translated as CASSSLELFSEQFF.